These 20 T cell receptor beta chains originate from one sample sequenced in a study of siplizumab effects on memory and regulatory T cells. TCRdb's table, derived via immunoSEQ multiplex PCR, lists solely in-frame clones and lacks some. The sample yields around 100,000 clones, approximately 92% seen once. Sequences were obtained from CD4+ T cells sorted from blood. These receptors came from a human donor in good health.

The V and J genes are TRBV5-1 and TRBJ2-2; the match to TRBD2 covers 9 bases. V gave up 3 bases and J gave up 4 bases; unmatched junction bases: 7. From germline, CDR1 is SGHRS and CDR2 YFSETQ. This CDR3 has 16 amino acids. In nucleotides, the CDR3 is TGCGCCAGCAGCTCCTCTAGCGGGGAGGCCACCGGGGAGCTGTTTTTT. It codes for CASSSSSGEATGELFF. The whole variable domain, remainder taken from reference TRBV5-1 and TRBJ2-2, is KAGVTQTPRYLIKTRGQQVTLSCSPISGHRSVSWYQQTPGQGLQFLFEYFSETQRNKGNFPGRFSGRQFSNSRSEMNVSTLELGDSALYLCASSSSSGEATGELFFGEGSRLTVL.

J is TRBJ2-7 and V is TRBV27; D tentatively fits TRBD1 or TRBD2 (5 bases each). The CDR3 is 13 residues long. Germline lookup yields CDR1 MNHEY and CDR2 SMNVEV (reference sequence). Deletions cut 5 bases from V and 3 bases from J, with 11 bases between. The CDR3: CASSTRDHYEQYF. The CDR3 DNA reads TGTGCCAGCAGTACCCGGGACCACTACGAGCAGTACTTC.

This CDR3 reads CASQYDGNTGELFF. The CDR3 nucleotides are TGTGCCAGCCAGTATGACGGGAACACCGGGGAGCTGTTTTTT. The rearrangement uses TRBV6-5 and TRBJ2-2, with D unresolved. This CDR3 has 14 amino acids. The V end lost 8 bases, the J end lost 1 base, and 11 bases lay between the germline ends. Germline lookup yields CDR1 MNHEY and CDR2 SVGAGI.

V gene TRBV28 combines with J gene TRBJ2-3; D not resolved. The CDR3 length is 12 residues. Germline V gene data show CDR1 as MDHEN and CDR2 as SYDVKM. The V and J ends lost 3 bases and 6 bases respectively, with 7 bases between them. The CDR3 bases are TGTGCCAGCAGTTTTAGGGTGGATACGCAGTATTTT. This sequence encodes CASSFRVDTQYF.

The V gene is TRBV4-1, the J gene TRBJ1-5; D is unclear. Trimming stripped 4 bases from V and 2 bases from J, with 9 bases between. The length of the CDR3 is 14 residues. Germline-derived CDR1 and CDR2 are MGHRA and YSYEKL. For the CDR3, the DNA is TGCGCCAGCAGCCCGCCAGACCGCAATCAGCCCCAGCATTTT. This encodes CASSPPDRNQPQHF.

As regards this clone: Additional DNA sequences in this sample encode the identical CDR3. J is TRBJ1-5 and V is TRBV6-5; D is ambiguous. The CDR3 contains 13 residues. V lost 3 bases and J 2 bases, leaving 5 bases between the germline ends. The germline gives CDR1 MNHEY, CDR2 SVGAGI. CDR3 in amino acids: CASSYRGNQPQHF. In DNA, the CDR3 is TGTGCCAGCAGTTATCGGGGCAATCAGCCCCAGCATTTT.

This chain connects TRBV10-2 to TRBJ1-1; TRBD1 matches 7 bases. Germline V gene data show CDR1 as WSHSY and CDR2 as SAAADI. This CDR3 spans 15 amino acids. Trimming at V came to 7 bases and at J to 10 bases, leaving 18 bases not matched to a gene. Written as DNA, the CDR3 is TGCGCCAGCACCCACGGGGGACAGTCCCGCGGATTAGCTTTCTTT. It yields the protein CASTHGGQSRGLAFF.

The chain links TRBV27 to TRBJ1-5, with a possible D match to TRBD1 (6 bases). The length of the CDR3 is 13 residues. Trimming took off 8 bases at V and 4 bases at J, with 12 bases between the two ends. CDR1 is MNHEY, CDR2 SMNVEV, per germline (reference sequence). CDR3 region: CASGRTANQPQHF. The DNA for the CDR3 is TGTGCCAGCGGCAGGACAGCGAATCAGCCCCAGCATTTT.

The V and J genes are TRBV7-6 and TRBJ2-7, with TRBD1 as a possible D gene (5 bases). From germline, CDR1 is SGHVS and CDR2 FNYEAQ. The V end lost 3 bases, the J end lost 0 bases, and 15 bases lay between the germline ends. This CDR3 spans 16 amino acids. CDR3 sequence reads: CASSFSQGSSSYEQYF. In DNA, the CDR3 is TGTGCCAGCAGCTTTAGTCAGGGCAGTAGCTCCTACGAGCAGTACTTC.

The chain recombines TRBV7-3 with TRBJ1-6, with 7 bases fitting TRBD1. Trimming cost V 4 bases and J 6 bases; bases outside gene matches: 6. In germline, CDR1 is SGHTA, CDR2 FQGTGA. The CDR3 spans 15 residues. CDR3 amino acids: CASSSNRDSNSPLHF. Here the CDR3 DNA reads TGTGCCAGCAGCTCAAACCGGGACAGTAATTCACCCCTCCACTTT.

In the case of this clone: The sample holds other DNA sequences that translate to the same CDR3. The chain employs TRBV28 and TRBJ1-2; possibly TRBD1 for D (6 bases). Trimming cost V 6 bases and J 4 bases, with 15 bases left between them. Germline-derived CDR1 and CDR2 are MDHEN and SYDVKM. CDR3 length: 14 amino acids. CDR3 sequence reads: CASSSADSPYGYTF. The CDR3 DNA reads TGTGCCAGCAGCTCTGCGGACAGTCCCTATGGCTACACCTTC.

The CDR3 bases are TGTGCCAGTAGTAGGATAGCGGGGTTTTCTAGCACAGATACGCAGTATTTT. This codes for CASSRIAGFSSTDTQYF. The rearrangement uses TRBV19 and TRBJ2-3; TRBD2 matches at 8 bases. The CDR3 sequence is 17 residues long. CDR1 is LNHDA and CDR2 is SQIVND in the germline V gene (reference sequence). The V and J ends lost 4 bases and 0 bases, in that order; junction bases with no gene match: 9.

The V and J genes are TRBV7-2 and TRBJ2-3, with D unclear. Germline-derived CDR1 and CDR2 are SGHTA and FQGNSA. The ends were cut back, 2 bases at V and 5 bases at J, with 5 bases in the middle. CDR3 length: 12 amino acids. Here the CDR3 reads CASSLRIDTQYF. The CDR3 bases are TGTGCCAGCAGCTTACGTATAGATACGCAGTATTTT.

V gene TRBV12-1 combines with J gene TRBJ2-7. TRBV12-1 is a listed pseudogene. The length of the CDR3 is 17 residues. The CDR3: CASSLGALRGFSYEQYF. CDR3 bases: TGTGCCAGCAGCTTAGGGGCCCTCCGAGGGTTCTCCTACGAGCAGTACTTC.

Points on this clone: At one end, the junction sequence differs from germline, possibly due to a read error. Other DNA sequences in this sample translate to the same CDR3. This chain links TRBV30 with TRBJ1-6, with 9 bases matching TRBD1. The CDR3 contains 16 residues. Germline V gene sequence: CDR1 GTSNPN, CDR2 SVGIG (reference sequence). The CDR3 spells CAWSPMRGGQGSPLHF. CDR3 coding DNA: TGTGCCTGGAGTCCAATGAGAGGGGGACAGGGCTCACCCCTTCACTTT.

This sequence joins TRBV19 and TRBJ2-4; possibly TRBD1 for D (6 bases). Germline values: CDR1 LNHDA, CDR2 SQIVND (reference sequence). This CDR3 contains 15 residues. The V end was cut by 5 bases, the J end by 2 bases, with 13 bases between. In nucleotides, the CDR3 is TGTGCCAGTAGTTGGGACATCTCACCCAAAAACATTCAGTACTTC. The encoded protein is CASSWDISPKNIQYF. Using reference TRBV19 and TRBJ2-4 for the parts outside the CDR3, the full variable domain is DGGITQSPKYLFRKEGQNVTLSCEQNLNHDAMYWYRQDPGQGLRLIYYSQIVNDFQKGDIAEGYSVSREKKESFPLTVTSAQKNPTAFYLCASSWDISPKNIQYFGAGTRLSVL.

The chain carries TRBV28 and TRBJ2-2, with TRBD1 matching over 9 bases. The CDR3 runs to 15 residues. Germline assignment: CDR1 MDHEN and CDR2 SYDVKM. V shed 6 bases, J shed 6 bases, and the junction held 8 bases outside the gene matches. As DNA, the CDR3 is TGTGCCAGCAGCGACCGGGACAGGGTAGCCGGGGAGCTGTTTTTT. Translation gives CASSDRDRVAGELFF.

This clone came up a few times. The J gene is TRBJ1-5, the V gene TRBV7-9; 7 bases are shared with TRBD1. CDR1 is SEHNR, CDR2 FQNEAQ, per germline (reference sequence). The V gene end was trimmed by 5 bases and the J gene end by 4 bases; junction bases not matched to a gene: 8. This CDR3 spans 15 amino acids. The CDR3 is CASSLSTGKNQPQHF. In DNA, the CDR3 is TGTGCCAGCAGCCTATCGACAGGGAAAAATCAGCCCCAGCATTTT.

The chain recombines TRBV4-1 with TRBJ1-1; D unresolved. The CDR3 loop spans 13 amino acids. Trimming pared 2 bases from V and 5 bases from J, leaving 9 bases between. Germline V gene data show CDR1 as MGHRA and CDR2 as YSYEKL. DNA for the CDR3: TGCGCCAGCAGCCAATTTGCCGGGACTGAAGCTTTCTTT. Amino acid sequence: CASSQFAGTEAFF.

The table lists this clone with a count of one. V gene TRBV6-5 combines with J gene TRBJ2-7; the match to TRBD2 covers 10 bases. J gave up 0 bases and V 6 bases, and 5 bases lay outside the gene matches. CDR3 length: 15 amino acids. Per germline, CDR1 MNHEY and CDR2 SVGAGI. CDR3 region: CASRPGLASSYEQYF. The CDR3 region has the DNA TGTGCCAGCAGGCCGGGACTAGCGAGCTCCTACGAGCAGTACTTC.